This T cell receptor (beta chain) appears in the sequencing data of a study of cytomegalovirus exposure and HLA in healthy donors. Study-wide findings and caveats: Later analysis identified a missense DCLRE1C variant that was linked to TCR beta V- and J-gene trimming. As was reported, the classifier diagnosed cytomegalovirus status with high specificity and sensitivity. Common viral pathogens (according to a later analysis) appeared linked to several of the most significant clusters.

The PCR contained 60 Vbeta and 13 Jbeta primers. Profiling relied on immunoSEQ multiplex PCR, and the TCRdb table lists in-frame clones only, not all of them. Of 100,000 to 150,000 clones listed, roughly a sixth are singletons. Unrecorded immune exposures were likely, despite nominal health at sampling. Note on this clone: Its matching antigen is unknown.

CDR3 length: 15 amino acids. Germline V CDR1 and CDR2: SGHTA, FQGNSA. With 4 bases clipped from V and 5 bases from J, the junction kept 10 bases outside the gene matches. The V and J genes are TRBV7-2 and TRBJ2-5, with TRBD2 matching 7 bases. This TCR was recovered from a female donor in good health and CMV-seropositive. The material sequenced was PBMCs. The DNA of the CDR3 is TGTGCCAGCAGCTCAGGAGCGGGACTGGGGGAGACCCAGTACTTC. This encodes CASSSGAGLGETQYF.